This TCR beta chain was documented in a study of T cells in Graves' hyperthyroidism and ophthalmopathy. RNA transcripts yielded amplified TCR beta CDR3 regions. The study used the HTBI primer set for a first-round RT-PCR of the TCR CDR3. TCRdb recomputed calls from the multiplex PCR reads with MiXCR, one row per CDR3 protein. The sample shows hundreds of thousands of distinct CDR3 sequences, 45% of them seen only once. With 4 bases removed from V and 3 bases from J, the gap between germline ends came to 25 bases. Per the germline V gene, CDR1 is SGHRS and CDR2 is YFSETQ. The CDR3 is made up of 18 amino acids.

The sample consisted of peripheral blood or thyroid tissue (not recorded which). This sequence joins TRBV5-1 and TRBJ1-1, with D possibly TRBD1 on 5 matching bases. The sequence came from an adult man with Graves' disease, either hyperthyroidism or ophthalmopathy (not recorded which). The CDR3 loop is CASSQSNRIRAGDTEAFF. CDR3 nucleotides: TGCGCCAGCAGCCAGAGTAACAGGATTAGGGCGGGTGACACTGAAGCTTTCTTT.